Each of the 11 T cell receptor beta chains below was sequenced from the same sample in a study. MiXCR was run by TCRdb on the RT-PCR reads, yielding one entry per CDR3 protein. The data show 650,000 to 800,000 distinct CDR3 sequences, with 13% to 15% seen just once and 3.6% held by the top ten. The sample consisted of memory CD4+ T cells from blood. These receptors were taken from a female donor in good health, serving as a healthy control.

As regards this clonotype: This could be a read error, since a much larger clone is one nucleotide away. The rearrangement links TRBV5-1 to TRBJ2-7; 8 nucleotides match TRBD2. Looked up from germline, CDR1 is SGHRS and CDR2 is YFSETQ. This CDR3 spans 16 amino acids. The CDR3 DNA reads TGCGCCAGCAGCCCGGGGGGGGCTAGCGTTTTCTACGATCAGTACTTC. The encoded protein is CASSPGGASVFYDQYF.

The chain recombines TRBV7-7 with TRBJ2-7, with D perhaps TRBD1 (6 bases). Germline V gene sequence: CDR1 SSHAT, CDR2 FNYEAQ (reference sequence). V was pared by 5 bases and J by 3 bases, with 14 bases between. CDR3 length equals 14 residues. CDR3 nucleotides: TGTGCCAGCAGCCCAGGGGCCCCCGTCTACGAGCAGTACTTC. It translates to CASSPGAPVYEQYF.

This clonotype has a handful of counts. The chain couples TRBV28 to TRBJ2-7; D may match TRBD1 or TRBD2 (5 bases each). The germline V gene encodes CDR1 MDHEN and CDR2 SYDVKM. CDR3 length: 16 residues. Trimming took off 6 bases at V and 3 bases at J, with 21 bases between the two ends. The CDR3 bases are TGTGCCAGCAGCTCCCCAGGGAAATCTGGAGGCTACGAGCAGTACTTC. The encoded protein is CASSSPGKSGGYEQYF.

This chain uses TRBV27 with TRBJ2-7, with a possible D match to TRBD2 (6 bases). The CDR3 totals 13 residues. Germline V gene data show CDR1 as MNHEY and CDR2 as SMNVEV (reference sequence). Trimming cost V 5 bases and J 9 bases, with 17 bases left between them. In nucleotides, the CDR3 is TGTGCCAGCAGTATTGGGACTCCCCCGCGGCAGTACTTC. The encoded protein is CASSIGTPPRQYF.

In DNA, the CDR3 is TGTGCCAGCTCACCACTAGCGGGAGTGGGCGAGCAGTACTTC. It codes for CASSPLAGVGEQYF. J is TRBJ2-7 and V is TRBV18; 9 positions agree with TRBD2. The J segment lost 6 bases and the V segment lost 1 base, leaving 4 bases of the junction unmatched. This CDR3 is built from 14 residues. Germline V lookup: CDR1 KGHSH, CDR2 LQKENI.

This chain links TRBV9 with TRBJ1-3; no reliable D call. V lost 4 bases, J lost 0 bases, and 17 bases lay in between. CDR1 SGDLS and CDR2 YYNGEE come from the germline V gene. The CDR3 is 17 amino acids. The CDR3 nucleotides read TGTGCCAGCAGCCCTCTTCAGGACCGAAACTCTGGAAACACCATATATTTT. Its protein is CASSPLQDRNSGNTIYF.

This clonotype was counted a few times. The chain is built from TRBV6-5 and TRBJ1-4; D not certain. Looked up from germline, CDR1 is MNHEY and CDR2 is SVGAGI. V lost 2 bases, J lost 1 base, and 11 bases lay in between. This CDR3 region has 16 residues. DNA for the CDR3: TGTGCCAGCAGTTACCCAATGACGGAAACTAATGAAAAACTGTTTTTT. This translates into CASSYPMTETNEKLFF.

This clonotype was recorded a few times. J is TRBJ2-3 and V is TRBV5-1; the match to TRBD1 covers 7 bases. CDR3 length equals 14 residues. V shed 4 bases, J shed 1 base, and the junction held 3 bases outside the gene matches. The germline V gene encodes CDR1 SGHRS and CDR2 YFSETQ. CDR3 sequence (DNA): TGCGCCAGCAGCCCGACAGGGCGCACAGATACGCAGTATTTT. Protein: CASSPTGRTDTQYF.

The chain joins TRBV24-1 to TRBJ2-1; 9 nucleotides match TRBD2. V lost 1 base, J lost 6 bases, and 9 bases stayed unmatched. Germline V lookup: CDR1 KGHDR, CDR2 SFDVKD. This CDR3 region has 17 residues. The CDR3 reads CATSDFRSGRGFNEQFF. Written as DNA, the CDR3 is TGTGCCACCAGTGATTTTCGTAGCGGGAGAGGGTTCAATGAGCAGTTCTTC.

The chain uses TRBV12-3 or TRBV12-4 and TRBJ2-3, with D possibly being TRBD2 (6 bases). V was pared by 6 bases and J by 6 bases, with 19 bases between. This CDR3 spans 15 amino acids. CDR3 amino acids: CASRTTRRGRDTQYF. CDR3 DNA sequence: TGTGCCAGCAGGACGACGCGGAGGGGAAGGGATACGCAGTATTTT.

This clonotype came up many times. The rearrangement links TRBV6-5 to TRBJ1-1; TRBD1 is a possible D gene (6 bases). Germline V gene lookup returns CDR1 MNHEY and CDR2 SVGAGI. This CDR3 spans 12 amino acids. With 5 bases removed from V and 8 bases from J, the gap between germline ends came to 12 bases. CDR3 amino acids: CASSARTEEAFF. The CDR3 DNA reads TGTGCCAGCAGTGCACGGACAGAAGAAGCTTTCTTT.